A selection of T cell receptor beta chains follows, all from one sample in a study of T cells in Graves' hyperthyroidism and ophthalmopathy. TCRdb re-derived calls from the multiplex PCR reads in MiXCR, one entry per CDR3 protein. The sample lists more than 350,000 distinct CDR3 sequences; approximately 18% were seen once. Material for sequencing was blood. These receptors came from a woman in her twenties or thirties with Graves' hyperthyroidism that later progressed to Graves' ophthalmopathy. The CDR3 runs from the conserved cysteine through the conserved F or W.

TRBV6-1 | 14 | CASNGGQASQPQHF
TRBV20-1 | 13 | CSARQGMADTQYF
TRBV4-1 | 16 | CASSQEPGQGAYEQYF
TRBV29-1 | 14 | CSVESAESGNTIYF
TRBV19 | 12 | CASRQGTETQYF
TRBV7-9 | 16 | CASSLAPGSNNEKLFF
TRBV11-2 | 13 | CASSLEALYEQYF
TRBV29-1 | 13 | CGAKDRHNTEAFF
TRBV3-1 | 14 | CASSRDLQGTEAFF
TRBV6-2/TRBV6-3 | 14 | CASNRQGSLYEQYF
TRBV6-2/TRBV6-3 | 14 | CASRGGGRRGEQFF
TRBV27 | 15 | CASSLWGREGEKLFF
TRBV19 | 17 | CASSFRGISYSNQPQHF
TRBV11-2 | 17 | CASSLAGPGQGSSEQYF
TRBV27 | 15 | CASSLLGDSQVPLHF
TRBV28 | 15 | CASSFGLAGIYEQYF
TRBV7-9 | 14 | CASLGEYPGYEQYF